Described below is a single TCR beta chain sequence and its context. Its specificity is not known. Unmatched junction bases numbered 3, after V lost 2 bases and J lost 0 bases. Germline assignment: CDR1 LGHDT and CDR2 YNNKEL (reference sequence). CDR3 length: 16 amino acids. This specimen comes from a study of blood T cells in healthy people across ages. Study-wide context: About one barcoded beta molecule per two T cells was the capture yield of template switching.

Study-level results: The study found TCR beta diversity correlated strongly with naive T cell percentage. Measured against age, TCR beta diversity per million T cells decreased in a roughly linear manner. Long-lived donors had more naive CD4+ cells and higher diversity than aged donors.

Combining a sample-barcoded 5' primer with a J-beta primer mix, a second PCR ran for roughly 6 to 12 cycles. MiXCR was run by TCRdb on the 5' RACE reads, yielding one entry per CDR3 protein. The sample has approximately 1,700,000 distinct CDR3 sequences, approximately 40% seen once. Sample: blood. This sequence originates from a human donor in good health. J is TRBJ1-4 and V is TRBV3-1; 7 bases are shared with TRBD1. Written as DNA, the CDR3 is TGTGCCAGCAGCCAAACAGGGACAGCAACTAATGAAAAACTGTTTTTT. As protein: CASSQTGTATNEKLFF. Complete variable domain (other parts from reference TRBV3-1 and TRBJ1-4): DTAVSQTPKYLVTQMGNDKSIKCEQNLGHDTMYWYKQDSKKFLKIMFSYNNKELIINETVPNRFSPKSPDKAHLNLHINSLELGDSAVYFCASSQTGTATNEKLFFGSGTQLSVL.